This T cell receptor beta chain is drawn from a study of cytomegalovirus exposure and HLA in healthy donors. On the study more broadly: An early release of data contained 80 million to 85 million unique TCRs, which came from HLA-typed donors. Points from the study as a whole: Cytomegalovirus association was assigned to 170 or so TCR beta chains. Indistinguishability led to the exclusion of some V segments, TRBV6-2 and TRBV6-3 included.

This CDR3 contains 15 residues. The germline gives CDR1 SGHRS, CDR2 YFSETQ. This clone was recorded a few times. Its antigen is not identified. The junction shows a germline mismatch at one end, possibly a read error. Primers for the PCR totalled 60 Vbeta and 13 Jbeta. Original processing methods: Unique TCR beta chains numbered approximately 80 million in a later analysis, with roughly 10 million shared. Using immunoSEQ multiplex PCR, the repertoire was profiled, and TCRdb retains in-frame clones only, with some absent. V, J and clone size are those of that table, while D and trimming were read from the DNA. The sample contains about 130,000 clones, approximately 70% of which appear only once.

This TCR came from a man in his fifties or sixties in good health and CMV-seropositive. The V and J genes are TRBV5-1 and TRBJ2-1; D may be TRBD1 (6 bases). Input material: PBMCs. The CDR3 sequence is CASNPDRPSYNEQFF. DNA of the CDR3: TGCGCCAGCAACCCTGACAGGCCCTCCTATAATGAGCAGTTCTTC. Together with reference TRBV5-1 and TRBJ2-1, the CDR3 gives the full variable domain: KAGVTQTPRYLIKTRGQQVTLSCSPISGHRSVSWYQQTPGQGLQFLFEYFSETQRNKGNFPGRFSGRQFSNSRSEMNVSTLELGDSALYLCASNPDRPSYNEQFFGPGTRLTVL.